The present T cell receptor (beta chain) was sequenced within a study of Graves' ophthalmopathy and Graves' hyperthyroidism. Regarding the study as a whole: In blood, most expanded thyroid clonotypes above 0.001 frequency were also detected.

As regards this clonotype: The antigen remains undetermined.

Moderate-to-severe activity, CAS ≥3, NOSPECS ≥4 and duration under 3 months were recorded for donors with ophthalmopathy. RNA served as the template for amplifying TCR beta CDR3 regions. First-round RT-PCR with HTBI primers preceded a second-round multiplex PCR. TCRdb re-called the multiplex PCR reads through MiXCR, storing one row per CDR3 protein. The table shows 360,000 or so distinct CDR3 sequences, with about 16% occurring only once. The CDR3 has 14 residues. Per the germline V gene, CDR1 is MDHEN and CDR2 is SYDVKM. The junction had 9 bases not matched to a gene; V was cut back by 6 bases and J by 6 bases.

V usage is TRBV28 and J usage is TRBJ2-7; 9 bases are a match to TRBD1. The source material was peripheral blood. The clonotype was recovered from a woman aged 18-35 years with Graves' ophthalmopathy. The CDR3 here is CASSYMGQGSEQYF. The DNA for the CDR3 is TGTGCCAGCAGCTATATGGGACAGGGTTCCGAGCAGTACTTC.